The clone carrying this TCR beta chain has more than one count but fewer than ten. The antigen is not known. The CDR3 covers 15 residues. CDR1 is MNHEY and CDR2 is SVGAGI in the germline V gene. V dropped 7 bases and J dropped 2 bases, with 15 bases sitting between them. TCRdb's table, derived via immunoSEQ multiplex PCR, lists solely in-frame clones and lacks some. The sample holds 150,000 to 200,000 clones; less than 90% are singletons and the top ten take under 2%. The record originates from a study of T cell responses to AZD1222 COVID-19 vaccine. Regarding the study as a whole: Baseline seropositives among AZD1222 recipients totaled only 5 to 7.

This receptor was identified in an adult in good health. The chain combines TRBV6-5 with TRBJ1-3, with D perhaps matching TRBD1 (5 bases). The sequenced sample was peripheral blood, obtained on day 0 of AZD1222 vaccination. Here the CDR3 DNA reads TGTGCCAGCAAGAGCACAGGAGGCGCTGGAAACACCATATATTTT. This translates into CASKSTGGAGNTIYF.